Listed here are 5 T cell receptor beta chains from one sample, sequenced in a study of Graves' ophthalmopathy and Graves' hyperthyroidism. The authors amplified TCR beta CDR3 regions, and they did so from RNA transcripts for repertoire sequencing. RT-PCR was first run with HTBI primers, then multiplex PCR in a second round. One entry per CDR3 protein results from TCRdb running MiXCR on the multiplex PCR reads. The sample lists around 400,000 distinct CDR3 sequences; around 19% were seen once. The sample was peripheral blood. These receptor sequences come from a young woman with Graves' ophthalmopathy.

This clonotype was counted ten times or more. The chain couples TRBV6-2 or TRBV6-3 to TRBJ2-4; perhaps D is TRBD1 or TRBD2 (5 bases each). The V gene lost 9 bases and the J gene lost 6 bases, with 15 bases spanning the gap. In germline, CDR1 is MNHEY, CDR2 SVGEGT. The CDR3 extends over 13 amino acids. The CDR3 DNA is TGTGCCAGTCACGGGGTTGGGGCAAACATTCAGTACTTC. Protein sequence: CASHGVGANIQYF.

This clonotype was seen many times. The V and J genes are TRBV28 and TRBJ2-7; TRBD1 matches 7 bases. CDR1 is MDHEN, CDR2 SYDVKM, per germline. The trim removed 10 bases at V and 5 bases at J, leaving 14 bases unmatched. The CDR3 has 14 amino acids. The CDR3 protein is CAILSRGRVHEQYF. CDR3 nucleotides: TGTGCCATCTTATCTAGGGGGCGCGTACACGAGCAGTACTTC.

The CDR3, as DNA: TGTGCCAGCAGGCCAGGACTAACCAGGGGCACCGGGGAGCTGTTTTTT. This codes for CASRPGLTRGTGELFF. This chain joins TRBV11-2 and TRBJ2-2; the D call may be TRBD1 or TRBD2 (6 bases each). The germline V gene encodes CDR1 SGHAT and CDR2 FQNNGV. There are 16 residues in the CDR3. Deletions cut 6 bases from V and 4 bases from J, with 18 bases between.

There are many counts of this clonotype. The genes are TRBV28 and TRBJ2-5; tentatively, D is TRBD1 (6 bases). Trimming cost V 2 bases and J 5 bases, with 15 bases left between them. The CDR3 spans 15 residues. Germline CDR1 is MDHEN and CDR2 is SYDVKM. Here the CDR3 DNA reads TGTGCCAGCAGTTTAGGTCAACCTAGGGGGGAGACCCAGTACTTC. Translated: CASSLGQPRGETQYF. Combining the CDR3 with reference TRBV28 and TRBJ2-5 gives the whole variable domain DVKVTQSSRYLVKRTGEKVFLECVQDMDHENMFWYRQDPGLGLRLIYFSYDVKMKEKGDIPEGYSVSREKKERFSLILESASTNQTSMYLCASSLGQPRGETQYFGPGTRLLVL.

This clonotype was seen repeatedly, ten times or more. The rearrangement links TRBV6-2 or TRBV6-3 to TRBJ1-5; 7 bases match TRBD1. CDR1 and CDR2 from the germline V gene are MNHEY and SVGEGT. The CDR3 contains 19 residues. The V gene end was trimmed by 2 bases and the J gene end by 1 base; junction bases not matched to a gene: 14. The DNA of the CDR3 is TGTGCCAGCAGTTACCCCCCCGCGCAGGGGGGTTCGAGCAATCAGCCCCAGCATTTT. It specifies CASSYPPAQGGSSNQPQHF.